The clone carrying this TCR beta chain has only a few counts. No antigen is known for it. This CDR3 comprises 15 residues. The germline V gene has CDR1 SGHRS and CDR2 YFSETQ. The V and J ends lost 0 bases and 5 bases, in that order; junction bases with no gene match: 3. These data come from a study of identical twins. Study findings and constraints: The authors noted that invariant MAIT and iNKT cells could partly confound zero-insertion analyses. Interpretation of the results relied on cross-sectional statistical analysis and not on following the same donors.

TCRdb re-called the 5' RACE reads through MiXCR, storing one row per CDR3 protein. The sample includes a few hundred thousand distinct CDR3 sequences, about 10% of them seen just once. This TCR was recovered from a man aged 45-65 years in good health. This rearrangement joins TRBV5-1 to TRBJ1-2; 11 bases agree with TRBD1. Material: memory T cells sorted from blood. The CDR3 sequence: CASSLDGTGGYGYTF. The CDR3 DNA follows: TGCGCCAGCAGCTTGGATGGGACAGGGGGATATGGCTACACCTTC.